The clone carrying this T cell receptor (beta chain) is a singleton in its sample. Its matching antigen is unknown. This record belongs to a study of T cell responses to AZD1222 COVID-19 vaccine. The overall study: Whether given at about 4 or about 12 weeks, second doses were pooled. Overall study findings and caveats: The donors showed a predominance of white British ancestry and of females, with possible underestimation of clonal diversity. Just six AZD1222 recipients were seropositive at baseline. Spike-spanning, vaccine-associated CD4 TCRs were dominant at 160-218 and 743-854.

Assay: immunoSEQ multiplex PCR; the TCRdb copy retains only in-frame clones and omits some. The sample has some 100,000 clones, more than 75% seen once; the top ten hold over 3%. The CDR3 is made up of 14 amino acids. Trimming cost V 6 bases and J 2 bases, with 14 bases left between them. Germline CDR1 LNHDA, CDR2 SQIVND (reference sequence). The specimen comprised peripheral blood, sampled on day 0 of AZD1222 vaccination. The chain joins TRBV19 to TRBJ2-7; D gene ambiguous. The receptor comes from an adult in good health. The CDR3 coding sequence is TGTGCCAGTAGCCCCTTGGGCCGCACCTACGAGCAGTACTTC. Residues: CASSPLGRTYEQYF. Filled out from reference TRBV19 and TRBJ2-7, the complete variable domain reads DGGITQSPKYLFRKEGQNVTLSCEQNLNHDAMYWYRQDPGQGLRLIYYSQIVNDFQKGDIAEGYSVSREKKESFPLTVTSAQKNPTAFYLCASSPLGRTYEQYFGPGTRLTVT.